The T cell receptor (beta chain) under discussion was sequenced for a study of blood T cells in healthy people across ages. Trimming pared 3 bases from V and 5 bases from J, leaving 12 bases between. The germline CDR1 and CDR2 sequences are DFQATT and SNEGSKA (reference sequence). The CDR3 contains 13 residues. A sample-barcoded 5' primer and a J-beta primer mix were used in a second PCR of about 7 to 12 cycles. TCRdb reprocessed the 5' RACE reads via MiXCR and lists one record per CDR3 protein. The sample holds under 800,000 distinct CDR3 sequences, more than 40% seen once. There are a few counts of this clonotype.

The chain carries TRBV20-1 and TRBJ2-3; perhaps TRBD1 as D (5 bases). Material: blood. The source of this sequence is a woman aged 55-75 years in good health. The CDR3 is CSARTRGRDTQYF. CDR3 sequence (DNA): TGCAGTGCTAGGACAAGGGGAAGAGATACGCAGTATTTT.